One T cell receptor (beta chain) is described in this entry. The antigen remains undetermined. The entry originates in a study of blood T cells in healthy people across ages. General study points: PBMCs went unsorted, and a conclusive naive versus antigen-experienced comparison was therefore prevented.

Together with a sample-barcoded 5' primer, a J-beta primer mix was included in a second PCR lasting roughly 6 to 12 cycles. MiXCR, run by TCRdb on the 5' RACE reads, gives a single entry per CDR3 protein. Counted here are approximately 1.5 million distinct CDR3 sequences, 35% to 45% occurring once; the ten biggest clones make up approximately 4%. The sequence derives from a woman aged 18-30 years in good health. The sample comprised blood.

The CDR3 nucleotides read TGTGCCAGTCAACCCCTTCGAGCGGGATCCTACGAGCAGTACTTC. Translated, it gives CASQPLRAGSYEQYF. The rearrangement uses TRBV7-6 and TRBJ2-1; 7 nucleotides agree with TRBD2. The tail of the sequence fits TRBJ2-7 better, so the J call may be wrong. The CDR3 covers 15 residues. Germline V gene sequence: CDR1 SGHVS, CDR2 FNYEAQ.